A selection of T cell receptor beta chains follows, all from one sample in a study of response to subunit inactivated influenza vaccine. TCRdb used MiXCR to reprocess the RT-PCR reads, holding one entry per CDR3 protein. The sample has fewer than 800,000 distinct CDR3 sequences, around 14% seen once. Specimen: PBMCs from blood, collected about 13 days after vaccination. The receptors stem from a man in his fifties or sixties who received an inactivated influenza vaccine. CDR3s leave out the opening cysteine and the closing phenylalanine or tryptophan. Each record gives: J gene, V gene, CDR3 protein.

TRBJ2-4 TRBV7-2 ASSLEGTRNIQY
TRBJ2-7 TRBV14 ASSQLPGRGSYEQY
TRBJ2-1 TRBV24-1 ATSDHGQGPYNEQF
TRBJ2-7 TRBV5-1 ASSRGDSPHSYEQY
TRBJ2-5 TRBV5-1 ASSSTGTQY
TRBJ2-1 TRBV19 ASSKGGQVSSYNEQF
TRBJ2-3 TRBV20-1 SALRTGSDTDTQY
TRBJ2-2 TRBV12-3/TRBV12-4 ASSLRPRFLAGVYTGELF
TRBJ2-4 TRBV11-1 ASSNSGAKNIQY
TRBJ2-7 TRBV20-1 SAISASGSGYEQY
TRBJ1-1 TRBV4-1 ASRDWGQGASKAF
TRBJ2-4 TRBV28 ASSLNRFRRGAKNIQY
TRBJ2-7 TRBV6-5 ASSYFGSLTYEQY
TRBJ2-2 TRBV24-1 ATSGRTGATGELF
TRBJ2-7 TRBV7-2 ASSKGLAGYPYEQY
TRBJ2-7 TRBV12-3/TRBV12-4 ASSVSGRGYEQY
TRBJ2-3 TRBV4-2 ASSHPTGTSGSRTDTQY
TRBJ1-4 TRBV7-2 ASSQGTFGTGKLF
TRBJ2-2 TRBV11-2 ASSLGLVAGELF
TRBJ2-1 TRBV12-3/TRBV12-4 ASSTSGQPALDEQF
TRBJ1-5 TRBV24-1 ATSDRRGNQPQH
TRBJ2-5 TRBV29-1 SVAGAGETQY
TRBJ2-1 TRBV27 ASSSDSGRGPFSSYNEQF
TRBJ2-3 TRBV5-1 ASRDGGQRQY
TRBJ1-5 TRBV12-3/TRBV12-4 ASSPSTGVAQPQH
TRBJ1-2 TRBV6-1 ASSERGGYGYT
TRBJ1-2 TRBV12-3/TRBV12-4 ASSLAGEGNYGYT
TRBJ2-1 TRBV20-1 SARDGRASGTYNEQF
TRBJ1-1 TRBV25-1 ASRETGFMNTEAF
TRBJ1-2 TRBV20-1 SAASPGHPNYGYT
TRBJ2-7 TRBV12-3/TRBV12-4 ASSFGEVYEQY
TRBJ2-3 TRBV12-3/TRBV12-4 ASSRGRADTQY
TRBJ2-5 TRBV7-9 ASSGDRDQETQY
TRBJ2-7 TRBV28 ASSIEFLSSDDHYEQY
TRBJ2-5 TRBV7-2 ATAEMGTQY
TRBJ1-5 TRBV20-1 SAIIVQGYSNQPQH